This T cell receptor beta chain comes out of a study of cytomegalovirus exposure and HLA in healthy donors. For the study at large: The same platform used for the approximately 700 first-cohort repertoires was also used for the approximately 120 validation repertoires, as a later analysis reported.

A word on this clone: Its antigen is not known.

The germline CDR1 and CDR2 sequences are MNHEY and SVGAGI. Trimming removed 7 bases at V and 0 bases at J, with 12 bases between. This CDR3 contains 14 residues. Study-level findings and limits: The study labeled 150 to 200 TCR beta chains cytomegalovirus-associated. Among the CMV-associated chains, a few were confirmed in vitro as specific for CMV antigens.

Measured with immunoSEQ multiplex PCR; TCRdb has only the in-frame clones, and not every one. Altogether 140,000 or so clones are present, 75% to 90% being singletons, with the ten largest covering about 10%. Material: PBMCs. The gene calls are TRBV6-5 and TRBJ1-1; D might be TRBD1 (6 bases). The sequence came from a woman between 18 and 29 years old in good health and CMV-seropositive. CDR3 protein: CASTLGGVNTEAFF. CDR3 nucleotide sequence: TGTGCCAGCACCCTAGGGGGGGTGAACACTGAAGCTTTCTTT.